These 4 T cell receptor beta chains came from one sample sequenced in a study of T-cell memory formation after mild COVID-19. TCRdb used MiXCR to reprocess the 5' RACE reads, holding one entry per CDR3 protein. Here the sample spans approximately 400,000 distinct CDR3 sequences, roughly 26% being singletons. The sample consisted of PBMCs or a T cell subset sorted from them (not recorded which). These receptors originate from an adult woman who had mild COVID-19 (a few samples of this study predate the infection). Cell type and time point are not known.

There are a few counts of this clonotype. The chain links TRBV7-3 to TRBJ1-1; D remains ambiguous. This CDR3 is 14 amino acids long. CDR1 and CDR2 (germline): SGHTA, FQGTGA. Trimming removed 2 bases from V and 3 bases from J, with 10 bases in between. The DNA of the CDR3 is TGTGCCAGCAGCTTATCCGGGCGGGACACTGAAGCTTTCTTT. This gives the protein CASSLSGRDTEAFF.

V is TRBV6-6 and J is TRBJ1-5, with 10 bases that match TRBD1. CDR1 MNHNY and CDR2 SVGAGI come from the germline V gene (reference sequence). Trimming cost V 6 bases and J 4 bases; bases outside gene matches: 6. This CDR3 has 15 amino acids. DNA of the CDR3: TGTGCCAGCAGCTTCCCGGGACAGGGGAATCAGCCCCAGCATTTT. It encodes CASSFPGQGNQPQHF.

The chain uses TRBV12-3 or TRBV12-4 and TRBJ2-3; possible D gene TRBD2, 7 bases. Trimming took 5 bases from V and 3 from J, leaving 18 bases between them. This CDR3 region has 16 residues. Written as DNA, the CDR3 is TGTGCCAGCAGTACTAGATGGGGGGGGCTTACAGATACGCAGTATTTT. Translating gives CASSTRWGGLTDTQYF.

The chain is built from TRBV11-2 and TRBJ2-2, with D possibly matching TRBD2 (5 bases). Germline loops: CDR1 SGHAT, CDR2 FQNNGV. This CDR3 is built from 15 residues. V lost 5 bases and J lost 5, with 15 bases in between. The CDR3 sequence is CASSPGPSPTGELFF. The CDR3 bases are TGTGCCAGCAGCCCTGGTCCTAGCCCTACCGGGGAGCTGTTTTTT.